The 7 T cell receptor beta chains below were found in one sample sequenced in a study of shared clonotypes between healthy human individuals. Sequencing was performed with immunoSEQ multiplex PCR; in TCRdb, only in-frame clones are kept and a portion is missing. The profile shows millions of clones, about 94% of them singletons. CD45RO-negative, CCR7-positively selected cells formed the naive CD8 fraction, excluding terminally differentiated effector memory CD45RA+ cells. Source material: naive CD8+ T cells sorted from blood. These receptors were collected from a man aged 18 to 29 in good health.

This chain uses TRBV29-1 with TRBJ1-1, with TRBD1 identical over 7 bases. The CDR3 is 11 amino acids. Germline V CDR1 and CDR2: SQVTM, ANQGSEA. With V trimmed by 5 bases and J by 9 bases, 6 bases remained unmatched. The CDR3 reads CSVQQGDQAFF. In nucleotides, the CDR3 is TGCAGCGTTCAGCAGGGGGATCAAGCTTTCTTT.

The rearrangement joins TRBV4-1 to TRBJ2-5, with D possibly TRBD2 on 5 matching bases. CDR3 length: 16 residues. Trimming pared 0 bases from V and 2 bases from J, leaving 13 bases between. Germline loops: CDR1 MGHRA, CDR2 YSYEKL. CDR3 DNA sequence: TGCGCCAGCAGCCAAGATGGCTTTGGACTGCAAGAGACCCAGTACTTC. It encodes CASSQDGFGLQETQYF.

The J gene is TRBJ2-3, the V gene TRBV5-4, with 7 positions matching TRBD2. This CDR3 is 16 amino acids long. Germline V gives CDR1 SGHNT, CDR2 YYREEE (reference sequence). V shed 0 bases, J shed 0 bases, and the junction held 4 bases outside the gene matches. The CDR3 DNA is TGTGCCAGCAGCTTGGTTGGCGGGAGTAGCACAGATACGCAGTATTTT. It encodes CASSLVGGSSTDTQYF.

This clone has just one count. The V and J genes are TRBV6-6 and TRBJ2-7; D might be TRBD2 (6 bases). The CDR3 spans 14 residues. Germline CDR1 and CDR2: MNHNY and SVGAGI (reference sequence). V lost 6 bases and J lost 3, with 15 bases in between. Here the CDR3 reads CASSFFGGDYEQYF. The CDR3 nucleotides read TGTGCCAGCAGCTTCTTCGGGGGAGACTACGAGCAGTACTTC.

This clone was picked up one time. This sample also contains other DNA sequences that code for the same CDR3. This chain connects TRBV7-9 to TRBJ2-7; D not resolved. Germline V gene lookup returns CDR1 SEHNR and CDR2 FQNEAQ (reference sequence). V was pared by 2 bases and J by 2 bases, with 7 bases between. The CDR3 consists of 13 residues. CDR3 bases: TGTGCCAGCAGCTTACCCGAGGCCTACGAGCAGTACTTC. It yields the protein CASSLPEAYEQYF. Filled out from reference TRBV7-9 and TRBJ2-7, the complete variable domain reads DTGVSQNPRHKITKRGQNVTFRCDPISEHNRLYWYRQTLGQGPEFLTYFQNEAQLEKSRLLSDRFSAERPKGSFSTLEIQRTEQGDSAMYLCASSLPEAYEQYFGPGTRLTVT.

This sequence joins TRBV5-8 and TRBJ1-2; 7 positions match TRBD1. Germline values: CDR1 SGHTS, CDR2 YDEGEE. The CDR3 length is 15 residues. J lost 6 bases, V lost 0 bases, and 8 bases had no gene match. CDR3 DNA sequence: TGTGCCAGCAGCTTGGAGGGGGCGGCACTGGATGGCTACACCTTC. Its protein is CASSLEGAALDGYTF.

The V call is TRBV10-1, the J call TRBJ2-5, with a tentative D call TRBD1 (6 bases). The CDR3 is 15 amino acids. The germline CDR1 and CDR2 sequences are WNHNN and SYGVQD (reference sequence). V lost 1 base to trimming and J lost 2 bases, with 11 bases between them. The CDR3 loop is CASSEYRTAQETQYF. In DNA, the CDR3 is TGCGCCAGCAGTGAGTACCGGACAGCTCAAGAGACCCAGTACTTC.